The clone carrying this TCR beta chain was detected a few times. Its antigen is not identified. This CDR3 is 14 amino acids long. Trimming removed 2 bases at V and 0 bases at J, with 8 bases between. Per the germline V gene, CDR1 is SGHDT and CDR2 is YYEEEE. This entry is derived from a study of beta chain features in type 1 diabetes. Study-level background: Comparable age, gender and cell yields were observed in patients relative to healthy donors. Analysis included over 100,000,000 sorted cells drawn from all samples. Findings of the study overall: Whatever favoring of shorter templates PCR might show would apply equally to patients and controls. Cells expressing TCR highly could be over-represented by cDNA sequencing.

cDNA synthesis used the whole RNA isolate, giving expressed TCRB sequences. Data came from immunoSEQ multiplex PCR; TCRdb stores just in-frame clones and leaves some out. In the table there are some 150,000 clones, around 8.7% of which are singletons. This TCR derives from a man between 18 and 29 years old in good health. Sample: central memory CD4+ T cells from blood. The chain combines TRBV5-6 with TRBJ1-2, with D unresolved. Here the CDR3 DNA reads TGTGCCAGCAGCTTAGACTCAACTAACTATGGCTACACCTTC. Encoded protein: CASSLDSTNYGYTF.